Included here is one T cell receptor beta chain sequence, with context. The antigen is not known. As to treatment: roughly 11-day PBMC culture with coronavirus spike peptide pools or control peptides (ViraFEST assay). Cultures used 2 million or so PBMCs per well, approximately 9.8 IU/ml IL-2 and 9.5 to 10 ug/ml peptides. Cultured CD4+ T cells had their DNA profiled by the Oncomine TCR Beta short-read assay. MiXCR was run by TCRdb on the PCR reads, yielding one entry per CDR3 protein. Seen here are nearly 15,000 distinct CDR3 sequences, 26% observed once, and the top ten hold roughly 21%. This sample was taken from a study of vaccination and CD4 T cells after COVID-19. Study as a whole: Researchers treated control cultures with a CEFX pool, an HIV-1 Nef pool, or no peptide.

Trimming shortened V by 6 bases and J by 1 base, and 9 bases separated the two germline ends. Germline values: CDR1 MNHNS, CDR2 SASEGT. This CDR3 is built from 13 residues. The rearrangement links TRBV6-1 to TRBJ1-1, with a weak D call TRBD1 (5 bases). Material: cultured CD4+ T cells from blood. The clonotype was recovered from a human donor with COVID-19. CDR3 sequence (DNA): TGTGCCAGCAGACTAGACAGGAACACTGAAGCTTTCTTT. The encoded protein is CASRLDRNTEAFF.